The sequence of this T cell receptor (beta chain) was determined in a study of blood T cell repertoires in COVID-19. The overall study: Sources were T cells, B-cell-depleted T cells, or PBMCs; the material itself was cDNA or gDNA.

The CDR3 has 16 amino acids. The V end lost 1 base, the J end lost 7 bases, and 17 bases lay between the germline ends. Germline assignment: CDR1 KGHSH and CDR2 LQKENI. The repertoire was sequenced with immunoSEQ multiplex PCR; TCRdb's copy has only in-frame clones and lacks some. Of around 170,000 clones listed, roughly 80% were seen once; the top ten hold 14%. The chain joins TRBV18 to TRBJ2-1; D uncertain. Sequencing input: peripheral blood. The clonotype comes from a woman aged 80 or older with acute or convalescent COVID-19. The CDR3 DNA reads as TGTGCCAGCTCACCACTCGATTTTTTGCCGGAGAATGAGCAGTTCTTC. Protein: CASSPLDFLPENEQFF.